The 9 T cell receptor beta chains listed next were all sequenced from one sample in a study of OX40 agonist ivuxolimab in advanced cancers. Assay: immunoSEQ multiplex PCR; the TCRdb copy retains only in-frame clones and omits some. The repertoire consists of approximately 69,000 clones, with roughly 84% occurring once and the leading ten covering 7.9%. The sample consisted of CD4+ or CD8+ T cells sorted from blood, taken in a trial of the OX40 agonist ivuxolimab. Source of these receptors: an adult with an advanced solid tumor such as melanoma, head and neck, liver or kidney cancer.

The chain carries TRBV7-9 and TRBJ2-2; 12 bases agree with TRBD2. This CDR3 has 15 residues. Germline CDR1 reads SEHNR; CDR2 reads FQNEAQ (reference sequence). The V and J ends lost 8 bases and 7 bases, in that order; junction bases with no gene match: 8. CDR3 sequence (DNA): TGTGCCAGCGGGGTGACTAGCGGGAGCAGCGGGGAGCTGTTTTTT. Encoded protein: CASGVTSGSSGELFF. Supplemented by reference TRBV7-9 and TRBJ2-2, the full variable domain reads DTGVSQNPRHKITKRGQNVTFRCDPISEHNRLYWYRQTLGQGPEFLTYFQNEAQLEKSRLLSDRFSAERPKGSFSTLEIQRTEQGDSAMYLCASGVTSGSSGELFFGEGSRLTVL.

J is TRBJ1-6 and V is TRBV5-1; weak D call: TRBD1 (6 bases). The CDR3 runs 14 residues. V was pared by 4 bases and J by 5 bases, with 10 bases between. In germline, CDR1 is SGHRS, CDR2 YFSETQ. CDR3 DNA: TGCGCCAGCAGCAGGGGGTTGGATAATTCACCCCTCCACTTT. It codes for CASSRGLDNSPLHF.

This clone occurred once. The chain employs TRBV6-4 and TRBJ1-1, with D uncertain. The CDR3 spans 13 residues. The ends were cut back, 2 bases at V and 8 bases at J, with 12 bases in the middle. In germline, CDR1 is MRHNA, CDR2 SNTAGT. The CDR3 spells CASSDPPHGEAFF. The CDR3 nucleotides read TGTGCCAGCAGTGACCCGCCTCACGGAGAAGCTTTCTTT.

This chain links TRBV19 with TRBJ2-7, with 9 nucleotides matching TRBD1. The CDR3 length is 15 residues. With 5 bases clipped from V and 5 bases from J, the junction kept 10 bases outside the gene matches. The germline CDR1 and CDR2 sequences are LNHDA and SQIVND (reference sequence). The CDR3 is CASSPLDRGIHEQYF. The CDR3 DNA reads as TGTGCCAGTAGTCCCCTGGACAGGGGAATCCACGAGCAGTACTTC.

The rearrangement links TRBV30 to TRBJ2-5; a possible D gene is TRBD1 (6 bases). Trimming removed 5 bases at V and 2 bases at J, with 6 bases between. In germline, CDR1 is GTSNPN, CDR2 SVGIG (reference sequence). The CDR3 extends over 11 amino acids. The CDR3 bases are TGTGCCTGGGACAGGCAAGAGACCCAGTACTTC. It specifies CAWDRQETQYF.

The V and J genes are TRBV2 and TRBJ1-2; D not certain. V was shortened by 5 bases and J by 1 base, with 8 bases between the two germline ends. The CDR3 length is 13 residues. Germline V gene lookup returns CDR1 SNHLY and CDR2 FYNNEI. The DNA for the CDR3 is TGTGCCAGCAGTCCTGCGGGTAACTATGGCTACACCTTC. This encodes CASSPAGNYGYTF.

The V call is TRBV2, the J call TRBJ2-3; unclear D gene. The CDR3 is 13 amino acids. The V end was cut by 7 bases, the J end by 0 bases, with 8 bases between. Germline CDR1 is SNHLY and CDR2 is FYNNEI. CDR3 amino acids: CASMRESTDTQYF. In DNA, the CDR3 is TGTGCCAGCATGCGCGAGAGCACAGATACGCAGTATTTT.

The CDR3 here is CASSQDLGLAGAQYF. CDR3 DNA sequence: TGTGCCAGCAGCCAAGATCTAGGTCTAGCGGGAGCTCAGTACTTC. J is TRBJ2-7 and V is TRBV4-2, with TRBD2 matching over 10 bases. Per germline, CDR1 LGHNA and CDR2 YNFKEQ. J gave up 10 bases and V 0 bases, and 9 bases lay outside the gene matches. The CDR3 contains 15 residues.

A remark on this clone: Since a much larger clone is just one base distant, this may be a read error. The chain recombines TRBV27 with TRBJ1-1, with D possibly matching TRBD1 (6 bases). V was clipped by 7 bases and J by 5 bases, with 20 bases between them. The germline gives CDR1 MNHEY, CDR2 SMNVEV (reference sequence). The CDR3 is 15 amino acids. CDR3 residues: CASTHSGGALTEAFF. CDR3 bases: TGTGCCAGCACCCACAGCGGGGGGGCTTTGACTGAAGCTTTCTTT.